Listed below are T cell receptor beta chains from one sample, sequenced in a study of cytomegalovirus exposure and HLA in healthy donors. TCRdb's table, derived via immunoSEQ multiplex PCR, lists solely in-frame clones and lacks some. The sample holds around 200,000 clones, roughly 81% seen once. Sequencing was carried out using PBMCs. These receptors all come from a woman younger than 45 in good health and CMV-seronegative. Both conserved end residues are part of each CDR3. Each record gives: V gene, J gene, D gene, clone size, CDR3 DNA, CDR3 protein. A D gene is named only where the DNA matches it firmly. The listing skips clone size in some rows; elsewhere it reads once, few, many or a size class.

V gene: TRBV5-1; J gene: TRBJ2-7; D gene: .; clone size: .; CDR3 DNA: TGCGCCAGCAGTCCCCGGTCATTGACCTACGAGCAGTACTTC; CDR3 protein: CASSPRSLTYEQYF
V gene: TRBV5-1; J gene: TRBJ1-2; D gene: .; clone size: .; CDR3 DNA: TGCGCCAGCAGCTTAGCAGGGGCGAGGGGCTACACCTTC; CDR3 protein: CASSLAGARGYTF
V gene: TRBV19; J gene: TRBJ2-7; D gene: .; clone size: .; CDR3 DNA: TGTGCCAGTACCCCCGGTTCGAGCTCCTACGAGCAGTACTTC; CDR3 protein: CASTPGSSSYEQYF
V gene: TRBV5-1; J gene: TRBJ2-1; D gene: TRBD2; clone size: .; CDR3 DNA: TGCGCCAGCAGCTTGGAGTTTTGGCGGGAGGGCCTCGATGAGCAGTTCTTC; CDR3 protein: CASSLEFWREGLDEQFF
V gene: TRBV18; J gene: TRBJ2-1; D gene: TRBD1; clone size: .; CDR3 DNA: TGTGCCAGCTCACGGGACAGGGGCTCCTACAATGAGCAGTTCTTC; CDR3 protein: CASSRDRGSYNEQFF
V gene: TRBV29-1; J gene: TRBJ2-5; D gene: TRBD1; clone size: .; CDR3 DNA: TGCAGCGTTGAGGGGACAGGCCCGCAAGGGGCCCAGTACTTC; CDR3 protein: CSVEGTGPQGAQYF
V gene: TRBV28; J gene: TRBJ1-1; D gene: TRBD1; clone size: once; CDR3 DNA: TGTGCCAGCAGTTTAGAGAAGGACAGGCGAATCCAAGCTTTCTTT; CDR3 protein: CASSLEKDRRIQAFF
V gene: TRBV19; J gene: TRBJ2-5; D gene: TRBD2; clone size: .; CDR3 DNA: TGTGCCAGTAGTCCCGATCGGGTAGCGGGAGGGCTCCAAGAGACCCAGTACTTC; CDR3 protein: CASSPDRVAGGLQETQYF
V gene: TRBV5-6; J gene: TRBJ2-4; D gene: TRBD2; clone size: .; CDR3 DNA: TGTGCCAGCAGCGCCGTCCCGGGACTAGCGGGAGGGGTCAAAAACATTCAGTACTTC; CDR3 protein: CASSAVPGLAGGVKNIQYF
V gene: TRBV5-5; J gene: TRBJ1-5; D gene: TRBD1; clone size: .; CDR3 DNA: TGTGCCAGCAGCTTGGTGGGGGACAGGAATCAGCCCCAGCATTTT; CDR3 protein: CASSLVGDRNQPQHF
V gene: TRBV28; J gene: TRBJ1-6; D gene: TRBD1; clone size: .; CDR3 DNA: TGTGCCAGCAGTTTGGAGACAGGGGGCAAGAGTTCACCCCTCCACTTT; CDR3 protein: CASSLETGGKSSPLHF
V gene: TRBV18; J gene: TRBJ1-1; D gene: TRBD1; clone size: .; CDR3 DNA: TGTGCCAGCTCACTCTGGGACAGCGTGGGGACTGAAGCTTTCTTT; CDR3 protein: CASSLWDSVGTEAFF
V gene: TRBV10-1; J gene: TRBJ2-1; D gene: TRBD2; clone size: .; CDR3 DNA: TGCGCCAGCAGTGAGTATACGACTAGCGGCTACAATGAGCAGTTCTTC; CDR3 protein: CASSEYTTSGYNEQFF
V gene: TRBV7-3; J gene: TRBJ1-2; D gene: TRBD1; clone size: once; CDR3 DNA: TGTGCCAGCAGCCCGATGGGACAGGGGGATGGTGGCTACACCTTC; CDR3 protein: CASSPMGQGDGGYTF
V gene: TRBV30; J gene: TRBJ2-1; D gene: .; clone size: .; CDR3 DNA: TGTGCCTGGAGCCACTCCTACAATGAGCAGTTCTTC; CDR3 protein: CAWSHSYNEQFF
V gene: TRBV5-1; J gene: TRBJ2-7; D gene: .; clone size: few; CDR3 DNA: TGCGCCAGCAGCTTTGGTTGGGGGGACGAGCAGTACTTC; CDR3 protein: CASSFGWGDEQYF
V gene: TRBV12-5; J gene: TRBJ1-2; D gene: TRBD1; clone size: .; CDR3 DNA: TGTGCTAGTGGCACCGGGGACAGGGATAACTATGGCTACACCTTC; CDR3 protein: CASGTGDRDNYGYTF
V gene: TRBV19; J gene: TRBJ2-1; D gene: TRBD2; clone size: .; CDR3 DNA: TGTGCCAGTACCCCCCACCCCGGGACTAGCGGGAACTACAATGAGCAGTTCTTC; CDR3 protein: CASTPHPGTSGNYNEQFF
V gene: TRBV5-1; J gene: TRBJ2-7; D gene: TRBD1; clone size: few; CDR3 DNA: TGCGCCAGCAGCTCGGGACAGGGATTAAACGAGCAGTACTTC; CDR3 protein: CASSSGQGLNEQYF
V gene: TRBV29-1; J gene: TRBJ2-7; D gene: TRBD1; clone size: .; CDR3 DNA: TGCAGGCGGGGAGGGACAGGGGAGAGTGAGCAGTACTTC; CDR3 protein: CRRGGTGESEQYF